The present T cell receptor (beta chain) was sequenced within a study of OX40 agonist ivuxolimab in advanced cancers. Study-level findings and limits: With doses of 0.1 to 3.0 mg/kg, CD4+ and CD8+ blood T cells had undergone clonal expansion by week 6.

Germline loops: CDR1 MNHEY, CDR2 SVGAGI. The CDR3 sequence is 14 residues long. Unmatched junction bases numbered 4, after V lost 3 bases and J lost 3 bases. Assay used: immunoSEQ multiplex PCR; TCRdb lists only in-frame clones, some missing. The sample records approximately 94,000 clones, around 90% being singletons. Remarks on this clone: Its antigen is still unknown.

The sample in question was CD4+ or CD8+ T cells sorted from blood, obtained in a trial of the OX40 agonist ivuxolimab. This chain joins TRBV6-5 and TRBJ2-7; 8 positions match TRBD1. This receptor was identified in an adult with an advanced solid tumor such as melanoma, head and neck, liver or kidney cancer. The CDR3 region is CASSYGQGGYEQYF. The CDR3 nucleotides are TGTGCCAGCAGTTATGGACAGGGAGGCTACGAGCAGTACTTC.